This T cell receptor beta chain derives from a study of CD8+ T cells in alopecia areata. cDNA prepared by RNA extraction and subsequent reverse transcription served as the template for sequencing. Sequencing used immunoSEQ multiplex PCR; TCRdb keeps in-frame clones, though not all of them. The sample includes about 110,000 clones, roughly 64% of them seen just once. CDR1 is SNHLY and CDR2 is FYNNEI in the germline V gene. The V end lost 6 bases, the J end lost 12 bases, and 12 bases lay between the germline ends. The CDR3 length is 12 residues. Sequenced material: CD8+ T cells sorted from blood. This chain links TRBV2 with TRBJ1-6; D remains unclear. The receptor's source is a human donor in good health. The CDR3 DNA reads TGTGCCAGCAGAGGGAACTCGCGACCCCTCCACTTT. It translates to CASRGNSRPLHF.